These 14 T cell receptor beta chains came from one sample sequenced in a study of T cell responses to AZD1222 COVID-19 vaccine (dated by TCRdb to 2020 to 2023). Explained via the paper, the time point label denotes: baseline before first vaccination. The receptor library was made with the immunoSEQ multiplex PCR assay. The immuneACCESS repertoire file appears here via TCRdb, limited to in-frame rearrangements. These files lack a portion of the clones; in checked studies, under half of the deficit traces to unresolved V genes, and the cause of the others is not known. This sample holds 110,000 to 150,000 clones; around 88% were observed only once. Approximately 3.4% of the sample lies in the top ten. The sequencing used peripheral blood, collected on day 0 of AZD1222 vaccination. These receptors all come from an adult in good health.

V usage is TRBV12-3 or TRBV12-4 and J usage is TRBJ1-6, with D possibly being TRBD1 (5 bases). V was cut by 2 bases and J by 9 bases, with 5 bases left in between. The CDR3 has 12 amino acids. The CDR3 bases are TGTGCCAGCAGTTTACAGGGTTCACCCCTCCACTTT. Its translation is CASSLQGSPLHF.

The chain couples TRBV27 to TRBJ1-2, with D perhaps matching TRBD1 (5 bases). With 0 bases removed from V and 6 bases from J, the gap between germline ends came to 11 bases. Germline CDR1 is MNHEY and CDR2 is SMNVEV (reference sequence). CDR3 size: 14 residues. The CDR3 protein is CASSLSGGWDGYTF. In DNA form, the CDR3 reads TGTGCCAGCAGTTTATCCGGGGGTTGGGATGGCTACACCTTC.

This clone has just a few counts. The chain employs TRBV19 and TRBJ1-2; D unresolved. The germline V gene encodes CDR1 LNHDA and CDR2 SQIVND (reference sequence). The CDR3 length is 15 residues. Trimming cost V 5 bases and J 1 base, with 14 bases left between them. The CDR3 DNA follows: TGTGCCAGTAGTTCACCTGCCGGAGGTAACTATGGCTACACCTTC. Translating it yields CASSSPAGGNYGYTF.

This chain connects TRBV18 to TRBJ2-3, with D possibly matching TRBD1 (5 bases). The CDR3 totals 16 residues. Per the germline V gene, CDR1 is KGHSH and CDR2 is LQKENI. V lost 8 bases to trimming and J lost 4 bases, with 22 bases between them. The CDR3 reads CASPPGGNARADTQYF. Written as DNA, the CDR3 is TGTGCCAGCCCGCCGGGCGGCAACGCCAGGGCAGATACGCAGTATTTT. The full variable domain, with the rest looked up from reference TRBV18 and TRBJ2-3, is NAGVMQNPRHLVRRRGQEARLRCSPMKGHSHVYWYRQLPEEGLKFMVYLQKENIIDESGMPKERFSAEFPKEGPSILRIQQVVRGDSAAYFCASPPGGNARADTQYFGPGTRLTVL.

The chain links TRBV3-1 (or the pseudogene TRBV3-2) to TRBJ2-1; D gene uncertain. The CDR3 consists of 11 residues. Germline CDR1 is LGHDT and CDR2 is YNNKEL (reference sequence). V lost 8 bases and J lost 8, with 10 bases in between. CDR3 sequence reads: CASQLQHEQFF. The DNA of the CDR3 is TGTGCCAGCCAACTCCAGCATGAGCAGTTCTTC.

The chain employs TRBV6-5 and TRBJ2-2; D remains ambiguous. The germline V and J ends were trimmed by 1 base and 1 base, with 4 bases remaining between them. CDR3 length: 14 residues. Germline V CDR1 and CDR2: MNHEY, SVGAGI. The CDR3, as DNA: TGTGCCAGCAGTTACTACATGAACACCGGGGAGCTGTTTTTT. Translation: CASSYYMNTGELFF.

The rearrangement uses TRBV4-1 and TRBJ1-2; D unclear. CDR1 is MGHRA, CDR2 YSYEKL, per germline. V gave up 1 base and J gave up 7 bases, with 19 bases separating them. The CDR3 has 16 residues. The CDR3 DNA is TGCGCCAGCAGCCAAGCTACTCCCCCGGTCTCGGGTGGCTACACCTTC. Amino acids: CASSQATPPVSGGYTF.

The chain couples TRBV30 to TRBJ2-1, with 12 nucleotides matching TRBD2. Germline V CDR1 and CDR2: GTSNPN, SVGIG (reference sequence). V gave up 8 bases and J gave up 9 bases; unmatched junction bases: 17. This CDR3 is 16 amino acids long. The CDR3 DNA is TGTGCCCAAAAAATGGACCCTAGCGGGAGGGCGGTTGAGCAGTTCTTC. Residues: CAQKMDPSGRAVEQFF.

This rearrangement joins TRBV4-2 to TRBJ1-5, with D tentatively TRBD1 (6 bases). V was pared by 6 bases and J by 6 bases, with 21 bases between. The CDR3 loop spans 16 amino acids. Germline V gives CDR1 LGHNA, CDR2 YNFKEQ. The CDR3 loop reads CASSLTGAQGGQPQHF. For the CDR3, the DNA is TGTGCCAGCAGTCTCACGGGGGCACAGGGAGGTCAGCCCCAGCATTTT.

The genes are TRBV28 and TRBJ2-7, with no clear D. In germline, CDR1 is MDHEN, CDR2 SYDVKM. The CDR3 extends over 12 amino acids. Deletions cut 7 bases from V and 0 bases from J, with 7 bases between. The CDR3 spells CASKGSSYEQYF. CDR3 DNA sequence: TGTGCCAGCAAAGGCAGCTCCTACGAGCAGTACTTC. The full variable domain, its missing parts supplied by reference TRBV28 and TRBJ2-7, is DVKVTQSSRYLVKRTGEKVFLECVQDMDHENMFWYRQDPGLGLRLIYFSYDVKMKEKGDIPEGYSVSREKKERFSLILESASTNQTSMYLCASKGSSYEQYFGPGTRLTVT.

V and J are TRBV19 and TRBJ1-6; a possible D gene is TRBD1 (5 bases). V was shortened by 6 bases and J by 10 bases, with 13 bases between the two germline ends. This CDR3 has 13 residues. Germline V gives CDR1 LNHDA, CDR2 SQIVND (reference sequence). The CDR3 here is CASSRDWGSPLHF. CDR3 nucleotides: TGTGCCAGTAGCCGGGACTGGGGGTCACCCCTCCACTTT.

In its sample, this clone was seen a few times. In nucleotides, the CDR3 is TGTGCCAGTAGTCCCGCTAGCGGGAATCGGAATGAGCAGTTCTTC. This sequence encodes CASSPASGNRNEQFF. The chain employs TRBV19 and TRBJ2-1; TRBD2 aligns across 9 bases. CDR3 length: 15 residues. The V segment lost 5 bases and the J segment 7 bases; nucleotides outside the gene matches: 9. The V gene's germline CDR1 is LNHDA and CDR2 SQIVND (reference sequence).

This clone was seen only once. The chain combines TRBV18 with TRBJ2-5, with 8 bases fitting TRBD1. V shed 5 bases, J shed 5 bases, and the junction held 10 bases outside the gene matches. This CDR3 has 15 residues. Germline assignment: CDR1 KGHSH and CDR2 LQKENI. The CDR3 bases are TGTGCCAGCTCAGACTCCGGGACAGGAGGGGAGACCCAGTACTTC. Translated: CASSDSGTGGETQYF. The complete variable domain, with remaining parts taken from reference TRBV18 and TRBJ2-5, reads NAGVMQNPRHLVRRRGQEARLRCSPMKGHSHVYWYRQLPEEGLKFMVYLQKENIIDESGMPKERFSAEFPKEGPSILRIQQVVRGDSAAYFCASSDSGTGGETQYFGPGTRLLVL.

In this sample, this clone turned up once. The chain employs TRBV19 and TRBJ1-1, with D uncertain. V lost 6 bases, J lost 1 base, and 12 bases lay in between. Germline lookup yields CDR1 LNHDA and CDR2 SQIVND (reference sequence). This CDR3 has 14 amino acids. The CDR3 DNA reads as TGTGCCAGTAGCATACATCCCCAGAACACTGAAGCTTTCTTT. Encoded protein: CASSIHPQNTEAFF. Based on the CDR3 plus reference TRBV19 and TRBJ1-1, the full variable domain is DGGITQSPKYLFRKEGQNVTLSCEQNLNHDAMYWYRQDPGQGLRLIYYSQIVNDFQKGDIAEGYSVSREKKESFPLTVTSAQKNPTAFYLCASSIHPQNTEAFFGQGTRLTVV.